This TCR beta chain was recorded in a study of T cell responses to AZD1222 COVID-19 vaccine listed by TCRdb under 2021. Notes on the research overall: TCR sequencing was performed for some 250 trial participants, of whom 200 to 220 were given two doses of AZD1222 and around 25 were given two doses of MenACWY control vaccine. Enrollment into the trials was organized by age into subgroups of 18-55, 56-69 and 70-plus years, and those subgroups contained approximately 150, 30 and 60 TCR-sequenced participants, respectively. Study-level results and caveats: Epitopes outside the regions mutated in the B.1.351 and B.1.1.7 variants were reportedly recognized by nearly half of the unique spike-specific TCRs. Conclusions about previously exposed vaccinees are limited because only six or seven AZD1222 recipients were SARS-CoV-2 seropositive at baseline. No day 14 peak-response samples were available, so repertoires were characterized only after the peak T cell response. A significant rise in spike-specific TCR breadth and depth was observed after two AZD1222 doses relative to day 0 and relative to MenACWY recipients. The 56-69-year group was small, and its depth increase did not reach significance, likely because of low power. Participants were mostly white British, with more females than males. The authors suggested clonal diversity may have been underestimated. CD4 TCRs associated with the vaccine covered the entire spike protein, and the dominant responses were in regions 160-218 and 743-854.

The time point label here, explained by the study, means: baseline before first vaccination. This specimen's treatment or condition label, interpreted: meningococcal conjugate vaccine given as trial control. Vaccinee samples were obtained from the UK trials COV001 and COV002, which included a single-blind randomized controlled phase 2/3 trial of AZD1222 (ChAdOx1 nCoV-19) in healthy adults. Trial participant PBMC samples were collected at day 0 and day 28 after the second dose for TCRbeta chain sequencing. The CDR3 regions of human TCRbeta chains were analyzed by immunosequencing. Regarding the original processing steps: TCRs in the repertoires were matched against a reference library of SARS-CoV-2-specific TCRs that had been generated with the MIRA antigen-specificity platform. Breadth was defined as the fraction of unique TCRs that were SARS-CoV-2-associated, and depth was defined as the fraction of total T cells that were SARS-CoV-2-associated. Using the MIRA data, each spike-specific TCR was mapped to the spike region that the TCR reacts to and placed in a CD4 or CD8 class. Log10-transformed breadth and depth values were compared by one-way ANOVA with Sidak's multiple comparisons tests. In TCRdb, the immuneACCESS table is reduced to in-frame sequences with V and J assigned. These tables do not hold every clone; where another copy was compared, an unresolved V gene accounts for under half, and the others remain unexplained. The DNA gave D and trimming, while V, J and clone size come from that table. Recorded for this sample are 130,000 to 150,000 clones; about 81% of them occurred a single time. The ten largest clones represent approximately 4% of the sample.

Via the germline V gene, CDR1 is SGDLS and CDR2 YYNGEE. The CDR3 has 16 amino acids, counting the end cysteine and phenylalanine. The retained sequence is limited to the CDR3, 48 bases, with the frame set at the first base. Trimming leaves V shorter by 4 bases and J shorter by 5 bases, with the junction holding 7 bases beyond the gene matches. Turning to this clone: Its specific antigen is unknown. The sample holds no much larger clone one base away, and base qualities are not on file.

The source of this sequence is an adult in good health. The rearranged segments are TRBV9 and TRBJ2-5; 14 bases in between match TRBD2. Sequenced material: peripheral blood, taken on day 0 of MenACWY control vaccination. The bases read TGTGCCAGCAGCTCGAGACTAGCGGGGGGGCGGGAGACCCAGTACTTC. Its coded protein is CASSSRLAGGRETQYF.